Listed below are T cell receptor beta chains from one sample, sequenced in a study of T cells in Graves' hyperthyroidism and ophthalmopathy. TCRdb ran MiXCR on the multiplex PCR reads and lists one entry per CDR3 protein. Of 550,000 to 800,000 distinct CDR3 sequences in the sample, roughly 15% were seen once. Sequenced input: blood. The receptors here all came from a man younger than 30 with Graves' hyperthyroidism. Both conserved end residues are part of each CDR3. Each record gives: V gene, J gene, D gene, clone size, CDR3 protein, CDR3 DNA. D genes are given only for firm matches. Size is stated for part of the rows, as once, few or many counts, or as a class when the clone is expanded.

TRBV12-3/TRBV12-4	TRBJ2-7	TRBD2	few	CASSPGGLASLGEQYF	TGTGCCAGCAGTCCGGGAGGACTAGCGTCCTTGGGGGAGCAGTACTTC
TRBV28	TRBJ1-2	TRBD1	NA	CASSLQGDGYGYTF	TGTGCCAGCAGTTTACAGGGGGACGGCTATGGCTACACCTTC
TRBV7-9	TRBJ2-7	NA	many	CASTTRETGSSYEQYF	TGTGCCAGCACCACCCGGGAGACAGGGAGCTCCTACGAGCAGTACTTC
TRBV19	TRBJ2-3	NA	NA	CASSMGAGTQYF	TGTGCCAGTAGTATGGGCGCAGGGACGCAGTATTTT
TRBV5-5	TRBJ1-2	NA	few	CASSLDLEGYTF	TGTGCCAGCAGCCTAGACCTGGAGGGCTACACCTTC
TRBV28	TRBJ2-5	TRBD2	many	CASHRLAGVRETQYF	TGTGCCAGCCATCGACTAGCGGGAGTTCGAGAGACCCAGTACTTC
TRBV12-5	TRBJ2-1	NA	many	CASGTSYNEQFF	TGTGCTAGTGGAACTAGCTACAATGAGCAGTTCTTC
TRBV18	TRBJ2-7	NA	few	CASSPPGPASEQYF	TGTGCCAGCTCACCACCCGGGCCTGCGAGCGAGCAGTACTTC
TRBV2	TRBJ1-6	NA	few	CASSHSEGQNNSPLHF	TGTGCCAGCAGTCACAGCGAAGGACAGAATAATTCACCCCTCCACTTT
TRBV7-9	TRBJ2-7	NA	few	CASNLEDDSYEQYF	TGTGCCAGCAATCTCGAGGACGACTCCTACGAGCAGTACTTC
TRBV2	TRBJ2-5	NA	many	CASIPLLDRFQETQYF	TGTGCCAGCATCCCCCTCCTTGACAGATTTCAAGAGACCCAGTACTTC
TRBV29-1	TRBJ2-7	NA	many	CSVVGSTATYEQYF	TGCAGCGTTGTGGGGAGTACAGCCACCTACGAGCAGTACTTC
TRBV7-3	TRBJ2-1	NA	NA	CASSPSGGYSSYNEQFF	TGTGCCAGCAGTCCGTCGGGCGGGTATAGCTCCTACAATGAGCAGTTCTTC
TRBV2	TRBJ2-2	NA	many	CASSEVAFDTGELFF	TGTGCCAGCAGTGAGGTGGCTTTTGACACCGGGGAGCTGTTTTTT
TRBV12-3/TRBV12-4	TRBJ1-1	NA	few	CASSPGTSGAEAFF	TGTGCCAGCAGCCCCGGGACATCGGGAGCTGAAGCTTTCTTT
TRBV20-1	TRBJ1-6	NA	few	CSARDLGEGNSDSPLHF	TGCAGTGCTAGAGATTTGGGTGAAGGGAATTCGGATTCACCCCTCCACTTT
TRBV7-2	TRBJ2-1	TRBD1	NA	CASSLGDRGLGEQFF	TGTGCCAGCAGCTTAGGTGACAGGGGGCTTGGTGAGCAGTTCTTC
TRBV9	TRBJ2-5	TRBD1	many	CASSAGQGQETQYF	TGTGCCAGCTCAGCGGGACAGGGTCAAGAGACCCAGTACTTC
TRBV7-6	TRBJ2-3	NA	many	CASSLVAPTFYTDTQYF	TGTGCCAGCAGCTTAGTTGCTCCCACGTTCTACACAGATACGCAGTATTTT
TRBV28	TRBJ2-7	TRBD2	NA	CASSPTGLAEAYEQYF	TGTGCCAGCAGTCCAACGGGACTAGCGGAGGCCTACGAGCAGTACTTC
TRBV20-1	TRBJ1-1	TRBD1	many	CSDLGGTDSTEAFF	TGCAGTGACCTCGGGGGGACAGACAGCACTGAAGCTTTCTTT
TRBV10-3	TRBJ2-5	TRBD2	NA	CAASGEGETQYF	TGTGCCGCCTCCGGGGAGGGGGAGACCCAGTACTTC
TRBV20-1	TRBJ2-7	NA	many	CSASRQTYEQYF	TGCAGTGCTAGTCGGCAGACCTACGAGCAGTACTTC
TRBV2	TRBJ1-2	NA	NA	CASSSRGSYGYTF	TGTGCCAGCAGTAGTCGGGGTTCATATGGCTACACCTTC
TRBV2	TRBJ2-5	NA	many	CASSAMRRKETQYF	TGTGCCAGCAGCGCAATGCGGAGGAAAGAGACCCAGTACTTC
TRBV28	TRBJ2-2	TRBD2	NA	CASSLSELAVNTGELFF	TGTGCCAGCAGTTTATCCGAACTAGCGGTCAACACCGGGGAGCTGTTTTTT
TRBV20-1	TRBJ1-4	NA	NA	CSARVGKGPGINEKLFF	TGCAGTGCTAGAGTCGGGAAAGGGCCCGGAATTAATGAAAAACTGTTTTTT
TRBV7-2	TRBJ1-4	TRBD1	NA	CASSLAKGATTNEKLFF	TGTGCCAGCAGCTTAGCGAAGGGGGCGACAACTAATGAAAAACTGTTTTTT
TRBV7-8	TRBJ2-7	NA	many	CASSLAGTIEQYF	TGTGCCAGCAGCTTAGCGGGAACGATCGAGCAGTACTTC
TRBV12-5	TRBJ2-1	NA	many	CASGLVMTGGRYNEQFF	TGTGCTAGTGGTTTGGTAATGACCGGGGGACGCTACAATGAGCAGTTCTTC
TRBV19	TRBJ1-5	TRBD1	few	CASGDRPHQPQHF	TGTGCCAGTGGGGACAGGCCACATCAGCCCCAGCATTTT
TRBV29-1	TRBJ2-3	NA	few	CSVRDTFYTDTQYF	TGCAGCGTTCGGGACACCTTTTACACAGATACGCAGTATTTT
TRBV15	TRBJ2-3	NA	many	CATSRVADTQYF	TGTGCCACCAGCAGAGTGGCAGATACGCAGTATTTT
TRBV30	TRBJ2-3	NA	many	CAWRGMVAADTQYF	TGTGCCTGGAGAGGTATGGTGGCGGCAGATACGCAGTATTTT
TRBV6-4	TRBJ2-7	NA	few	CASSVPEKQGFSYEQYF	TGTGCCAGCAGTGTCCCCGAGAAGCAGGGATTTTCCTACGAGCAGTACTTC
TRBV5-4	TRBJ1-1	NA	NA	CASSLARMNTEASF	TGTGCCAGCAGCTTGGCACGTATGAACACTGAAGCTTCCTTT
TRBV7-9	TRBJ2-7	NA	many	CASSSIAMRYEQYF	TGTGCCAGCAGCTCCATAGCGATGCGGTACGAGCAGTACTTC
TRBV4-2	TRBJ1-5	NA	NA	CASSPRGRDQPQHF	TGTGCCAGCAGCCCACGGGGTAGAGATCAGCCCCAGCATTTT
TRBV12-3/TRBV12-4	TRBJ2-3	NA	many	CASTHRGSTDTQYF	TGTGCCAGCACCCACCGAGGTAGCACAGATACGCAGTATTTT
TRBV28	TRBJ2-1	TRBD1	NA	CASSFTWTGGYNEQFF	TGTGCCAGCAGTTTTACGTGGACAGGGGGCTACAATGAGCAGTTCTTC
TRBV5-1	TRBJ2-7	NA	many	CASTTGTFGYEQYF	TGCGCCAGTACCACAGGGACCTTTGGGTACGAGCAGTACTTC
TRBV20-1	TRBJ2-5	NA	many	CSAREAWRQETQYF	TGCAGTGCTAGAGAGGCGTGGCGTCAAGAGACCCAGTACTTC
TRBV2	TRBJ1-5	TRBD1	many	CASSARTGGLQPQHF	TGTGCCAGCAGCGCAAGGACAGGGGGCCTTCAGCCCCAGCATTTT
TRBV10-3	TRBJ1-1	NA	many	CAISESARGMNTEAFF	TGTGCCATCAGTGAGTCAGCTAGGGGTATGAACACTGAAGCTTTCTTT
TRBV19	TRBJ2-5	NA	NA	CAKKRLQETQYF	TGTGCCAAAAAGAGGTTGCAAGAGACCCAGTACTTC
TRBV29-1	TRBJ2-3	NA	few	CSPRFRDTQYF	TGCAGCCCCCGTTTCAGGGACACGCAGTATTTT
TRBV7-9	TRBJ1-5	TRBD1	few	CASSFRQGSNQPQHF	TGTGCCAGCAGCTTTCGACAGGGAAGCAATCAGCCCCAGCATTTT
TRBV29-1	TRBJ2-5	TRBD1	few	CSVRLTGPQETQYF	TGCAGCGTCCGACTGACAGGGCCACAAGAGACCCAGTACTTC
TRBV6-5	TRBJ2-3	TRBD2	NA	CVSSYRGRHTDTQYF	TGTGTCAGCAGTTACCGCGGGAGGCACACAGATACGCAGTATTTT
TRBV18	TRBJ2-2	TRBD2	few	CASSPRTSGSTNTGELFF	TGTGCCAGCTCACCCCGGACTAGCGGGAGCACGAACACCGGGGAGCTGTTTTTT
TRBV5-5	TRBJ2-1	TRBD2	NA	CASSLIPFLTSGSSNEQFF	TGTGCCAGCAGCTTGATACCCTTTTTGACTAGCGGGAGTAGTAATGAGCAGTTCTTC
TRBV20-1	TRBJ2-1	NA	many	CSARAAGASYNEQFF	TGCAGTGCCCGAGCGGCGGGGGCCTCCTACAATGAGCAGTTCTTC